The text below deals with one T cell receptor beta chain. The sample originates from a study of OX40 agonist ivuxolimab in advanced cancers. Study summary: Patients received ivuxolimab, an agonistic anti-OX40 (CD134) antibody.

Clones were sequenced by immunoSEQ multiplex PCR, and TCRdb holds only the in-frame ones, with some missing. This table has tens of thousands of clones, around 89% appearing once. Per the germline V gene, CDR1 is MNHEY and CDR2 is SMNVEV (reference sequence). This CDR3 is built from 14 residues. The ends were cut back, 5 bases at V and 2 bases at J, with 10 bases in the middle. This clonotype was sampled from an adult with an advanced solid tumor such as melanoma, head and neck, liver or kidney cancer. The chain uses TRBV27 and TRBJ2-1; D gene unclear. The sample in question was CD4+ or CD8+ T cells sorted from blood, obtained in a trial of the OX40 agonist ivuxolimab. The CDR3 loop reads CASSPRGAYNEQFF. The CDR3 DNA follows: TGTGCCAGCAGTCCCCGCGGCGCCTACAATGAGCAGTTCTTC.